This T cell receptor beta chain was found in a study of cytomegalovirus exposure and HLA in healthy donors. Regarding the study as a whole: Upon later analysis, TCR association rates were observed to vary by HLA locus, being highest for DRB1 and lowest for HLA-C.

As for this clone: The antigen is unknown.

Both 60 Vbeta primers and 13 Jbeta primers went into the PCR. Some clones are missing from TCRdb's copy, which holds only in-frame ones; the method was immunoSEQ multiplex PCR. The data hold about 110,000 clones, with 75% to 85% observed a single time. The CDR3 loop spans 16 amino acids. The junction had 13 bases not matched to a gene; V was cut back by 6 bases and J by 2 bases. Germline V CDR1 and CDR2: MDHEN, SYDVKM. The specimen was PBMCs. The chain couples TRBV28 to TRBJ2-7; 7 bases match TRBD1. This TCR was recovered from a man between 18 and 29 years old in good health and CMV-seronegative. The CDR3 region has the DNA TGTGCCAGCAGCTCTGTCGGTGGTCAGGGGGCCTACGAGCAGTACTTC. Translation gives CASSSVGGQGAYEQYF.